A selection of T cell receptor beta chains follows, all from one sample in a study of cytomegalovirus exposure and HLA in healthy donors. Clones were read by immunoSEQ multiplex PCR, and TCRdb kept only the in-frame ones, dropping some. Recorded for this sample: about 140,000 clones. Sequenced input: PBMCs. The origin of the receptors is a man in his forties in good health and CMV-seronegative. Each CDR3 is given with its conserved first and last residue. The D gene is left open where the match is weak.

v_call: TRBV7-9
d_call: TRBD1
j_call: TRBJ2-7
cdr3_nt: TGTGCCAGCAGTCAGCCGGGACAGGCTTACGAGCAGTACTTC
cdr3_aa: CASSQPGQAYEQYF

v_call: TRBV11-2
d_call: -
j_call: TRBJ2-2
cdr3_nt: TGTGCCAGCAGCTTATCTTCCACCGGGGAGCTGTTTTTT
cdr3_aa: CASSLSSTGELFF

v_call: TRBV5-1
d_call: TRBD1
j_call: TRBJ2-7
cdr3_nt: TGCGCCAGCAGCTTGGGGGGGACAGCAGGAACCTACGAGCAGTACTTC
cdr3_aa: CASSLGGTAGTYEQYF

v_call: TRBV4-3
d_call: TRBD1
j_call: TRBJ1-2
cdr3_nt: TGCGCCAGCAGCCCACAGGGGGCTGACTATGGCTACACCTTC
cdr3_aa: CASSPQGADYGYTF

v_call: TRBV9
d_call: -
j_call: TRBJ1-3
cdr3_nt: TGTGCCAGCAGCCCAGGGCCGAGCTCTGGAAACACCATATATTTT
cdr3_aa: CASSPGPSSGNTIYF

v_call: TRBV5-5
d_call: -
j_call: TRBJ1-3
cdr3_nt: TGTGCCAGCAGCCCAGGGCTATACTCTGGAAACACCATATATTTT
cdr3_aa: CASSPGLYSGNTIYF

v_call: TRBV10-3
d_call: TRBD1
j_call: TRBJ1-4
cdr3_nt: TGTGCCATCAGCGGGACAGTAAATGAAAAACTGTTTTTT
cdr3_aa: CAISGTVNEKLFF

v_call: TRBV19
d_call: -
j_call: TRBJ1-5
cdr3_nt: TGTGCCAGTAGTTTGCAGAGGGATCAGCCCCAGCATTTT
cdr3_aa: CASSLQRDQPQHF

v_call: TRBV5-1
d_call: TRBD2
j_call: TRBJ2-2
cdr3_nt: TGCGCCAGCAGCCCCTCGAGCGGGGTCCCCACCGGGGAGCTGTTTTTT
cdr3_aa: CASSPSSGVPTGELFF

v_call: TRBV27
d_call: -
j_call: TRBJ2-5
cdr3_nt: TGTGCCAGCAGTTCTCAGAGGGCGGACAGAGGGGAGACCCAGTACTTC
cdr3_aa: CASSSQRADRGETQYF

v_call: TRBV7-2
d_call: -
j_call: TRBJ1-6
cdr3_nt: TGTGCCAGCAGCTCTCTTAAGGAGAGCTCCTATAATTCACCCCTCCACTTT
cdr3_aa: CASSSLKESSYNSPLHF

v_call: TRBV5-6
d_call: -
j_call: TRBJ1-5
cdr3_nt: TGTGCCAGCAGCTCCTGGGGGATAAGGGGAGCGGGTAGCAATCAGCCCCAGCATTTT
cdr3_aa: CASSSWGIRGAGSNQPQHF

v_call: TRBV29-1
d_call: -
j_call: TRBJ1-3
cdr3_nt: TGCAGCGGCAGGGATGGTCCCTCTGGAAACACCATATATTTT
cdr3_aa: CSGRDGPSGNTIYF

v_call: TRBV19
d_call: -
j_call: TRBJ1-1
cdr3_nt: TGTGCCAGTAATCGAGGGAACACTGAAGCTTTCTTT
cdr3_aa: CASNRGNTEAFF

v_call: TRBV6-5
d_call: TRBD1
j_call: TRBJ2-7
cdr3_nt: TGTGCCAGCTCCATTTCGGGGACAGGGGATAGGGAGCAGTACTTC
cdr3_aa: CASSISGTGDREQYF

v_call: TRBV5-1
d_call: -
j_call: TRBJ1-3
cdr3_nt: TGCGCCAGCAGCCAGGGGAGTAGTGGAAACACCATATATTTT
cdr3_aa: CASSQGSSGNTIYF

v_call: TRBV5-6
d_call: TRBD2
j_call: TRBJ2-7
cdr3_nt: TGTGCCAGCAGCCGGGGACTAGCGGGGGCCAAAAAGATGGACGAGCAGTACTTC
cdr3_aa: CASSRGLAGAKKMDEQYF

v_call: TRBV6-4
d_call: TRBD1
j_call: TRBJ1-6
cdr3_nt: TGTGCCAGCAGTAAAAGGACAGGGGACGGAAATTCACCCCTCCACTTT
cdr3_aa: CASSKRTGDGNSPLHF

v_call: TRBV7-4
d_call: -
j_call: TRBJ1-3
cdr3_nt: TGTGCCAGCAACTCCCACGCGCGCTGCGGCTATTTT
cdr3_aa: CASNSHARCGYF

v_call: TRBV9
d_call: TRBD2
j_call: TRBJ2-3
cdr3_nt: TGTGCCAGCAGCCAAGGGAACCCGGGACTAGCAAGAGATACGCAGTATTTT
cdr3_aa: CASSQGNPGLARDTQYF

v_call: TRBV29-1
d_call: TRBD1
j_call: TRBJ2-7
cdr3_nt: TGCAGCGGACCTCGGGACAGGGGGAAATTAAAGGTCTCCTACGAGCAGTACTTC
cdr3_aa: CSGPRDRGKLKVSYEQYF

v_call: TRBV14
d_call: -
j_call: TRBJ1-2
cdr3_nt: TGTGCCAGCAGCCCAGGACAAAATTATGGCTACACCTTC
cdr3_aa: CASSPGQNYGYTF

v_call: TRBV15
d_call: TRBD2
j_call: TRBJ2-1
cdr3_nt: TGTGCCACCAGCAGAGTAAGCGGGGGGCCACCAGGTGAGCAGTTCTTC
cdr3_aa: CATSRVSGGPPGEQFF

v_call: TRBV7-2
d_call: -
j_call: TRBJ2-3
cdr3_nt: TGTGCCAGCAGCTTAGATACTGTCACAGATACGCAGTATTTT
cdr3_aa: CASSLDTVTDTQYF

v_call: TRBV4-1
d_call: -
j_call: TRBJ1-2
cdr3_nt: TGCGCCAGCAGCCACCTAATCCAGGGGCCTAACTATGGCTACACCTTC
cdr3_aa: CASSHLIQGPNYGYTF

v_call: TRBV29-1
d_call: -
j_call: TRBJ2-7
cdr3_nt: TGCAGCGCCGAGGGCGTTGGGCAGTACGAGCAGTACTTC
cdr3_aa: CSAEGVGQYEQYF

v_call: TRBV5-4
d_call: TRBD1
j_call: TRBJ1-2
cdr3_nt: TGTGCCAGCAGCCGGGACAGGGGACCCTATGGCTACACCTTC
cdr3_aa: CASSRDRGPYGYTF

v_call: TRBV2
d_call: -
j_call: TRBJ2-1
cdr3_nt: TGTGCCAGCAGTGGGAGCAGGGGAACCTACAATGAGCAGTTCTTC
cdr3_aa: CASSGSRGTYNEQFF